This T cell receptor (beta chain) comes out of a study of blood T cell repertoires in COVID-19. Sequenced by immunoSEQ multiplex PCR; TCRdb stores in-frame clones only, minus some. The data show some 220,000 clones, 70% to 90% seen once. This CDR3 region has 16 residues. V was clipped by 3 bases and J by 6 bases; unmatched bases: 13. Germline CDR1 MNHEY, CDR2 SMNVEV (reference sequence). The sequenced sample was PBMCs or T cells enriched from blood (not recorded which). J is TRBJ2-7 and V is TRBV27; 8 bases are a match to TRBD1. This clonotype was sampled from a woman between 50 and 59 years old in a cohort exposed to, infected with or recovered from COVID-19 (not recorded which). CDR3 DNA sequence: TGTGCCAGCAGTTTGTTCGGGACAGGACTCCCCATCGAGCAGTACTTC. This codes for CASSLFGTGLPIEQYF.